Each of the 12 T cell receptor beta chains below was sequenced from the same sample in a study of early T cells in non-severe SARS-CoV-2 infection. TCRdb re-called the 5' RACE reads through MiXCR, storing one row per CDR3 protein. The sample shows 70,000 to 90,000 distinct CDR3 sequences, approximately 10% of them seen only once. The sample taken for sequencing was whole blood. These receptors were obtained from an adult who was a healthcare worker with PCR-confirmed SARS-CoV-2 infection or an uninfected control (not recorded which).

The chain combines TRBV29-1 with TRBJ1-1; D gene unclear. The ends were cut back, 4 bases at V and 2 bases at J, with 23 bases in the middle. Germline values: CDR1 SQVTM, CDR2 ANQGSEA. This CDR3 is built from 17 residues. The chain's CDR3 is CSVVFPNLGRINTEAFF. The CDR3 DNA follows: TGCAGCGTTGTTTTTCCTAACCTGGGCAGGATAAACACTGAAGCTTTCTTT.

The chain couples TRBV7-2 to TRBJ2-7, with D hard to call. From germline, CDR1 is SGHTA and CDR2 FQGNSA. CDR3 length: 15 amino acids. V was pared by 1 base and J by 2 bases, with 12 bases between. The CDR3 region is CASSLEGPGPYEQYF. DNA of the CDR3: TGTGCCAGCAGCTTAGAGGGCCCTGGGCCCTACGAGCAGTACTTC.

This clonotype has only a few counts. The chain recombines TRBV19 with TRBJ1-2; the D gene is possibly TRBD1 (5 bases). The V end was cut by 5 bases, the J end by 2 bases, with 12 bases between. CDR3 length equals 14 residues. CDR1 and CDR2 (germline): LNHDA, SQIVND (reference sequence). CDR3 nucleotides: TGTGCCAGTAGTGCGGGGGGTCCCAACTATGGCTACACCTTC. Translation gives CASSAGGPNYGYTF.

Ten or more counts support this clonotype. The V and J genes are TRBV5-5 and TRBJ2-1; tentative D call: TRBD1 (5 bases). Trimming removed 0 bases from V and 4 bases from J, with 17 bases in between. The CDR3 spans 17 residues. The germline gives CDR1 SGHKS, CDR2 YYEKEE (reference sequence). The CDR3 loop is CASSLGSGSLLYNEQFF. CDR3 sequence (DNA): TGTGCCAGCAGCTTGGGTTCAGGGTCCTTACTTTACAATGAGCAGTTCTTC.

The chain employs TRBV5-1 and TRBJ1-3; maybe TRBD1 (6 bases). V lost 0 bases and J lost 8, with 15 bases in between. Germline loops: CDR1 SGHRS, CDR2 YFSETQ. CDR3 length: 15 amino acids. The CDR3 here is CASSLVGGVSDTIYF. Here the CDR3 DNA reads TGCGCCAGCAGCTTGGTCGGGGGCGTCTCGGACACCATATATTTT.

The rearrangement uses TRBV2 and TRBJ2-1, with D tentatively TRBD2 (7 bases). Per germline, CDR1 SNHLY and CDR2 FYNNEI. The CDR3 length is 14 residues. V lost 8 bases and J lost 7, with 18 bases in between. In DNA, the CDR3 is TGTGCCAGCGAAGGGGGACTACAGGGTAATGAGCAGTTCTTC. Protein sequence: CASEGGLQGNEQFF.

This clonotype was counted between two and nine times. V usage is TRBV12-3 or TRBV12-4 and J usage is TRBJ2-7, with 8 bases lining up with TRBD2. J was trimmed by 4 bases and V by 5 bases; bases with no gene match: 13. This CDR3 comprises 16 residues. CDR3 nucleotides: TGTGCCAGCAGTAACTGGCGCGGGGGGACTTTATACGAGCAGTACTTC. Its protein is CASSNWRGGTLYEQYF.

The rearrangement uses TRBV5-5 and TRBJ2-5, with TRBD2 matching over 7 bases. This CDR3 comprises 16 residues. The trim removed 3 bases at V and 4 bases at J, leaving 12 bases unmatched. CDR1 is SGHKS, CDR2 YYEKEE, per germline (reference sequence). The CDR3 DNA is TGTGCCAGCAGCTCGGGAGGCGGAGGCGGTCGAGAGACCCAGTACTTC. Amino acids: CASSSGGGGGRETQYF.

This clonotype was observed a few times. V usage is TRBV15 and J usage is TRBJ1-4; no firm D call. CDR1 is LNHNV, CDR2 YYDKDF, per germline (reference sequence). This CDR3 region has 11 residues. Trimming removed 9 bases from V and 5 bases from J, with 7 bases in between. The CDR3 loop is CATAGNEKLFF. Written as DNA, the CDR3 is TGTGCCACAGCCGGGAATGAAAAACTGTTTTTT.

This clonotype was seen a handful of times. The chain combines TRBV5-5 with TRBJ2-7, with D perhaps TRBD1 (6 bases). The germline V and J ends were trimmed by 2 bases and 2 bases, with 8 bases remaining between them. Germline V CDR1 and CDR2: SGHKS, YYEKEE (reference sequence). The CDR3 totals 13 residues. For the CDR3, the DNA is TGTGCCAGCAGCTTAACAGGGACCTACGAGCAGTACTTC. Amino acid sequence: CASSLTGTYEQYF.

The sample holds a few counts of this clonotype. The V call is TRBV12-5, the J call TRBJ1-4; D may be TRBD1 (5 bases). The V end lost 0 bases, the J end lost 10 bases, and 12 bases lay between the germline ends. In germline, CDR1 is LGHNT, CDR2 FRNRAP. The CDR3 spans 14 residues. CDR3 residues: CASGLVDGGGKLFF. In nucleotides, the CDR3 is TGTGCTAGTGGTTTGGTAGATGGCGGGGGAAAACTGTTTTTT.

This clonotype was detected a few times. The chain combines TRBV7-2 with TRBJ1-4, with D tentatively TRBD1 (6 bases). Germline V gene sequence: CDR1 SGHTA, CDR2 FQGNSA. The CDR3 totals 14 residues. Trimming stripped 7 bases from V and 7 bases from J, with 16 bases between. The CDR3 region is CASTMDLRGEKLFF. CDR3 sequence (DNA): TGTGCCAGCACTATGGACCTCAGGGGTGAAAAACTGTTTTTT.